This passage covers 18 T cell receptor beta chains from one sample sequenced in a study of cytotoxic CD8 clonotypes in ibrutinib-treated CLL. Assay: immunoSEQ multiplex PCR; the TCRdb copy retains only in-frame clones and omits some. Of about 120,000 clones in the sample, roughly 60% were seen once. The material sequenced was PBMCs, taken after 24 months of ibrutinib treatment. The receptors were sampled from a human donor with chronic lymphocytic leukemia.

This clone has only a few counts. The rearrangement uses TRBV5-1 and TRBJ1-1; no definite D call. Between the trimmed V and J ends, which lost 0 bases and 1 base, there was a span of 7 bases. From germline, CDR1 is SGHRS and CDR2 YFSETQ. The length of the CDR3 is 14 residues. CDR3: CASSLDGSNTEAFF. The CDR3 coding sequence is TGCGCCAGCAGCTTGGACGGCTCGAACACTGAAGCTTTCTTT.

The rearrangement uses TRBV7-9 and TRBJ2-7; unclear D gene. Trimming stripped 7 bases from V and 7 bases from J, with 14 bases between. Germline CDR1 is SEHNR and CDR2 is FQNEAQ (reference sequence). This CDR3 is 12 amino acids long. The CDR3 coding sequence is TGTGCCAGCACTAGAGTCCTGGGGGAGCAGTACTTC. Encoded protein: CASTRVLGEQYF.

The rearrangement uses TRBV9 and TRBJ2-7; D is perhaps TRBD2 (6 bases). This CDR3 has 14 amino acids. Trimming pared 3 bases from V and 3 bases from J, leaving 13 bases between. In germline, CDR1 is SGDLS, CDR2 YYNGEE. CDR3 region: CASSAQTGVYEQYF. CDR3 nucleotides: TGTGCCAGCAGCGCCCAAACGGGGGTCTACGAGCAGTACTTC. The whole variable domain, remainder taken from reference TRBV9 and TRBJ2-7, is DSGVTQTPKHLITATGQRVTLRCSPRSGDLSVYWYQQSLDQGLQFLIQYYNGEERAKGNILERFSAQQFPDLHSELNLSSLELGDSALYFCASSAQTGVYEQYFGPGTRLTVT.

V is TRBV1 and J is TRBJ1-2; TRBD1, the table's D call, was not compared with the DNA. TRBV1 is flagged as a pseudogene. The CDR3 runs to 16 residues. The CDR3: CTRTSPGGQGFYGYTF. The CDR3 coding sequence is TGCACCAGGACGAGTCCGGGGGGACAGGGTTTCTATGGCTACACCTTC.

V is TRBV11-3 and J is TRBJ1-2, with TRBD1 matching 9 bases. Germline CDR1 SGHNT, CDR2 YENEEA. V was pared by 0 bases and J by 8 bases, with 4 bases of the junction left unmatched. The CDR3 is 14 amino acids. Here the CDR3 reads CASSLEGQGYGYTF. CDR3 in DNA: TGTGCCAGCAGCTTAGAAGGACAGGGGTACGGCTACACCTTC. Based on the CDR3 plus reference TRBV11-3 and TRBJ1-2, the full variable domain is EAGVVQSPRYKIIEKKQPVAFWCNPISGHNTLYWYLQNLGQGPELLIRYENEEAVDDSQLPKDRFSAERLKGVDSTLKIQPAELGDSAVYLCASSLEGQGYGYTFGSGTRLTVV.

A few counts support this clone. The chain employs TRBV5-1 and TRBJ2-1, with 8 bases matching TRBD1. There are 14 residues in the CDR3. Germline CDR1 reads SGHRS; CDR2 reads YFSETQ. V shed 0 bases, J shed 10 bases, and the junction held 6 bases outside the gene matches. The CDR3 DNA sequence: TGCGCCAGCAGCTTGGCCGACAGGGGAGGAGAGCAGTTCTTC. As protein: CASSLADRGGEQFF.

The chain carries TRBV19 and TRBJ1-1; 7 bases are shared with TRBD1. The CDR3 contains 14 residues. Germline V gene data show CDR1 as LNHDA and CDR2 as SQIVND (reference sequence). Unmatched junction bases numbered 10, after V lost 7 bases and J lost 5 bases. The CDR3 coding sequence is TGTGCCAGTACCCCAGTGACAGGGAAGACTGAAGCTTTCTTT. Amino acid sequence: CASTPVTGKTEAFF.

The V gene is TRBV7-9, the J gene TRBJ1-6; D perhaps matches TRBD1 (6 bases). Trimming shortened V by 4 bases and J by 2 bases, and 12 bases separated the two germline ends. Germline V gene data show CDR1 as SEHNR and CDR2 as FQNEAQ (reference sequence). CDR3 length equals 16 residues. The CDR3 loop is CASSYTGTPYNSPLHF. For the CDR3, the DNA is TGTGCCAGCAGCTACACCGGGACACCCTATAATTCACCCCTCCACTTT.

The chain recombines TRBV7-3 with TRBJ2-3, with 9 positions matching TRBD2. V shed 8 bases, J shed 0 bases, and the junction held 3 bases outside the gene matches. Looked up from germline, CDR1 is SGHTA and CDR2 is FQGTGA. This CDR3 has 14 residues. The CDR3 is CASRLAGSTDTQYF. The CDR3 DNA reads TGTGCCAGCCGGCTAGCGGGGAGCACAGATACGCAGTATTTT.

There are a few counts of this clone. The V gene is TRBV27, the J gene TRBJ1-6; D may be TRBD1 (6 bases). Germline V gene lookup returns CDR1 MNHEY and CDR2 SMNVEV (reference sequence). The CDR3 length is 15 residues. The V and J ends lost 2 bases and 8 bases respectively, with 13 bases between them. CDR3 DNA: TGTGCCAGCAGTTTACAGGGGTTTGGGGATTCACCCCTCCACTTT. It encodes CASSLQGFGDSPLHF.

The rearrangement links TRBV28 to TRBJ1-2; D not certain. The CDR3 covers 14 residues. Germline V gene lookup returns CDR1 MDHEN and CDR2 SYDVKM. Trimming took 1 base from V and 1 from J, leaving 7 bases between them. CDR3 coding DNA: TGTGCCAGCAGTTTATCAGAGTTTAACTATGGCTACACCTTC. It codes for CASSLSEFNYGYTF.

This clone showed up many times. CDR3 DNA sequence: TGTGCCAGCAGCCAGGGACAGGGAACTTCTGAAGCTTTCTTT. This gives the protein CASSQGQGTSEAFF. V gene TRBV6-6 combines with J gene TRBJ1-1; 9 bases align to TRBD1. J gave up 6 bases and V 6 bases, and 8 bases lay outside the gene matches. Germline assignment: CDR1 MNHNY and CDR2 SVGAGI (reference sequence). The CDR3 covers 14 residues.

This clone was counted between two and nine times. This chain links TRBV11-3 with TRBJ2-3, with unresolved D. CDR3 size: 15 residues. The V and J ends lost 4 bases and 1 base respectively, with 12 bases between them. CDR1 and CDR2 (germline): SGHNT, YENEEA. Written as DNA, the CDR3 is TGTGCCAGCAGCTCCCCCTTAGGGCGCACAGATACGCAGTATTTT. Translation: CASSSPLGRTDTQYF. Full variable domain (outside the CDR3, taken from reference TRBV11-3 and TRBJ2-3): EAGVVQSPRYKIIEKKQPVAFWCNPISGHNTLYWYLQNLGQGPELLIRYENEEAVDDSQLPKDRFSAERLKGVDSTLKIQPAELGDSAVYLCASSSPLGRTDTQYFGPGTRLTVL.

The V gene is TRBV7-2, the J gene TRBJ1-1; the match to TRBD1 covers 8 bases. V shed 5 bases, J shed 4 bases, and the junction held 6 bases outside the gene matches. The V gene's germline CDR1 is SGHTA and CDR2 FQGNSA. The CDR3 extends over 14 amino acids. CDR3 residues: CASSLQGAATEAFF. CDR3 bases: TGTGCCAGCAGCCTGCAGGGGGCGGCCACTGAAGCTTTCTTT.

This clone has a handful of counts. The chain uses TRBV5-1 and TRBJ2-1; D is undetermined. V was trimmed by 0 bases and J by 0 bases, leaving 7 bases between them. The CDR3 covers 15 residues. Germline CDR1 and CDR2: SGHRS and YFSETQ. DNA of the CDR3: TGCGCCAGCAGCTTGGATCCGAGCTCCTACAATGAGCAGTTCTTC. Its translation: CASSLDPSSYNEQFF.

In this sample, this clone turned up many times. This rearrangement joins TRBV25-1 to TRBJ1-5, with D uncertain. V gave up 5 bases and J gave up 0 bases, with 11 bases separating them. The CDR3 runs to 15 residues. Per germline, CDR1 MGHDK and CDR2 SYGVNS. CDR3 sequence: CASSHNSNSNQPQHF. The CDR3 DNA follows: TGTGCCAGCAGTCATAACAGCAATAGCAATCAGCCCCAGCATTTT.

This clone has just a few counts. V and J are TRBV7-8 and TRBJ1-1, with a possible D match to TRBD1 (6 bases). Germline V gives CDR1 SGHVS, CDR2 FQNEAQ. The CDR3 runs 14 residues. V was trimmed by 1 base and J by 5 bases, leaving 11 bases between them. The CDR3, as DNA: TGTGCCAGCAGCTTAGTTCAGGGGCGGACTGAAGCTTTCTTT. Translating it yields CASSLVQGRTEAFF.

This clone was seen only a few times. The chain is built from TRBV5-1 and TRBJ1-6; D unresolved. Per germline, CDR1 SGHRS and CDR2 YFSETQ. This CDR3 region has 16 residues. V was cut by 1 base and J by 9 bases, with 17 bases left in between. The CDR3 DNA sequence: TGCGCCAGCAGCTTGTCTGTCAAGGGCAATATTTCACCCCTCCACTTT. Encoded protein: CASSLSVKGNISPLHF.